The sequence of this T cell receptor beta chain was determined in a study of blood T cell repertoires in COVID-19. At the level of the study: From the United States, Italy and Spain came samples of acute and convalescent COVID-19. PBMCs, B-cell-depleted T cells, or T cells provided the cDNA or gDNA that made up the material.

Produced via immunoSEQ multiplex PCR; TCRdb's table is partial and in-frame only. The data hold around 140,000 clones, with 88% observed a single time. J was trimmed by 0 bases and V by 2 bases; bases with no gene match: 10. The germline CDR1 and CDR2 sequences are MNHEY and SMNVEV (reference sequence). The CDR3 length is 18 residues. The clonotype comes from a man aged 65 to 85 with acute or convalescent COVID-19. The material sequenced was peripheral blood. The genes are TRBV27 and TRBJ2-3, with 8 nucleotides matching TRBD2. For the CDR3, the DNA is TGTGCCAGCAGTTTAAGGGGTAGCGGGGACTCTAGCACAGATACGCAGTATTTT. Translating it yields CASSLRGSGDSSTDTQYF.